Below are 32 T cell receptor beta chains sequenced from a single sample in a study of blood T cells in healthy people across ages. The second PCR ran about 6 to 12 cycles with a sample-barcoded 5' primer and J-beta primers. Each CDR3 protein is one row after TCRdb ran MiXCR on the 5' RACE reads. The profile shows around 990,000 distinct CDR3 sequences, around 25% of them singletons. This same sample was also part of a study on T cells of mothers and their children.

Sequences were obtained from blood. These receptors came from a girl between 2 and 10 years old in good health.

The rearrangement uses TRBV9 and TRBJ2-3; the D gene is possibly TRBD2 (5 bases). Germline lookup yields CDR1 SGDLS and CDR2 YYNGEE. V gave up 6 bases and J gave up 5 bases, with 13 bases separating them. The CDR3 has 13 amino acids. CDR3 in DNA: TGTGCCAGCACGGACTTCGACGGAGATACGCAGTATTTT. Amino acids: CASTDFDGDTQYF.

This clonotype was seen a handful of times. The germline gene is not matched at one end of the junction; a read error may be the cause. The rearrangement joins TRBV29-1 to TRBJ2-7; TRBD1 might be the D (5 bases). CDR3 length: 11 amino acids. Per the germline V gene, CDR1 is SQVTM and CDR2 is ANQGSEA. Written as DNA, the CDR3 is TGCAGCGTTGTAGGGGTTGACGGCATCGAGTTC. Translated, it gives CSVVGVDGIEF.

This clonotype was seen a handful of times. One end of the junction is discordant with germline, which a read error may explain. The chain uses TRBV2 and TRBJ2-3, with TRBD2 matching 8 bases. Germline V gene lookup returns CDR1 SNHLY and CDR2 FYNNEI. The CDR3 is made up of 14 amino acids. In DNA, the CDR3 is TGTGCCAGTTTTAGAAGCGGGGGAACAGACACGCAGTATTTT. It specifies CASFRSGGTDTQYF.

The genes are TRBV12-3 or TRBV12-4 and TRBJ1-1, with no clear D. V was cut by 10 bases and J by 1 base, with 19 bases left in between. This CDR3 spans 15 amino acids. CDR3 nucleotides: TGTGCCATTGTGATAGCGGTAATTGGGAACACTGAAGCTTTCTTT. Translation: CAIVIAVIGNTEAFF.

This chain uses TRBV5-1 with TRBJ2-5; the match to TRBD1 covers 12 bases. The length of the CDR3 is 17 residues. From germline, CDR1 is SGHRS and CDR2 YFSETQ. The ends lost 0 bases at V and 1 base at J; junction bases unmatched: 4. The CDR3: CASSLGDRGLLQETQYF. The CDR3 DNA is TGCGCCAGCAGCTTGGGGGACAGGGGGCTTCTCCAAGAGACCCAGTACTTC. The variable domain in full, completed from reference TRBV5-1 and TRBJ2-5, reads KAGVTQTPRYLIKTRGQQVTLSCSPISGHRSVSWYQQTPGQGLQFLFEYFSETQRNKGNFPGRFSGRQFSNSRSEMNVSTLELGDSALYLCASSLGDRGLLQETQYFGPGTRLLVL.

This clonotype was recorded a few times. The chain couples TRBV12-3 or TRBV12-4 to TRBJ2-5; D might be TRBD1 or TRBD2, each matching 5 bases. TRBJ2-1 explains the end of the DNA better; the J call may be wrong. CDR3 size: 15 residues. CDR3 sequence (DNA): TGTGCCAGCAGTCGGGGACCCGGGGTAGGTAATGAGCAGTTCTTC. Residues: CASSRGPGVGNEQFF.

This clonotype was detected a few times. DNA for the CDR3: TGCGCCAGCAGCCAAGTCCTGTCACGGGATATGATCTACGAGCAGTACTTC. Translated, it gives CASSQVLSRDMIYEQYF. This chain connects TRBV4-1 to TRBJ2-7; possible D gene TRBD2, 5 bases. Germline CDR1 reads MGHRA; CDR2 reads YSYEKL. Trimming took off 1 base at V and 3 bases at J, with 19 bases between the two ends. This CDR3 has 17 residues.

In its sample, this clonotype was seen a few times. V usage is TRBV7-6 and J usage is TRBJ2-5; D is undetermined. Gene TRBJ2-7 matches the end of the DNA better, so the J call may be wrong. From germline, CDR1 is SGHVS and CDR2 FNYEAQ. CDR3 size: 13 residues. CDR3 DNA sequence: TGTGCCAGCAGCAAAGACGTGGAGTACGAGCAGTACTTC. Translation gives CASSKDVEYEQYF.

This clonotype was detected only a few times. For the CDR3, the DNA is TGCAGTGCTGGGGACAGGGGGCGCGGTGGCTACACCTTC. Its translation is CSAGDRGRGGYTF. The V gene is TRBV20-1, the J gene TRBJ1-2; 12 nucleotides align to TRBD1. Germline V lookup: CDR1 DFQATT, CDR2 SNEGSKA (reference sequence). V dropped 5 bases and J dropped 7; count of bases not matched to a gene: 5. The CDR3 runs to 13 residues.

The chain is built from TRBV20-1 and TRBJ1-1; D uncertain. This CDR3 comprises 11 residues. The V gene's germline CDR1 is DFQATT and CDR2 SNEGSKA (reference sequence). Trimming stripped 3 bases from V and 6 bases from J, with 8 bases between. CDR3: CSASIEAEAFF. The CDR3 nucleotides read TGCAGTGCTAGTATTGAGGCTGAAGCTTTCTTT.

The chain carries TRBV12-5 and TRBJ1-1; 7 bases are shared with TRBD1. Per the germline V gene, CDR1 is LGHNT and CDR2 is FRNRAP. With 4 bases clipped from V and 11 bases from J, the junction kept 22 bases outside the gene matches. The CDR3 is made up of 17 amino acids. As DNA, the CDR3 is TGTGCTAGTGGTTACATAGCTAAAGGGGGCGAAGTTGAATTGGCTTTCTTT. Protein: CASGYIAKGGEVELAFF.

This clonotype has just a few counts. CDR3 nucleotide sequence: TGCAGTGCTAGGGCTCTCGAAGGGACCTACAATGAGCAGTTCTTC. Protein sequence: CSARALEGTYNEQFF. This chain links TRBV20-1 with TRBJ2-1; D remains unclear. CDR1 and CDR2 from the germline V gene are DFQATT and SNEGSKA (reference sequence). Trimming removed 3 bases at V and 2 bases at J, with 14 bases between. This CDR3 comprises 15 residues.

This clonotype was found a few times. This chain connects TRBV5-6 to TRBJ2-7; D might be TRBD2 (6 bases). The CDR3 loop spans 14 amino acids. Per the germline V gene, CDR1 is SGHDT and CDR2 is YYEEEE. V dropped 5 bases and J dropped 4 bases, with 16 bases sitting between them. The CDR3, as DNA: TGTGCCAGCAGTCGGGACTCCTTCTCTTACGAGCAGTACTTC. It encodes CASSRDSFSYEQYF.

This clonotype was picked up many times. The V call is TRBV12-3 or TRBV12-4, the J call TRBJ2-5; 10 nucleotides align to TRBD1. The J segment lost 3 bases and the V segment lost 6 bases, leaving 7 bases of the junction unmatched. This CDR3 region has 15 residues. The CDR3 DNA is TGTGCCAGCAGCCCAGACAGGGGGCGGGAAGAGACCCAGTACTTC. As protein: CASSPDRGREETQYF.

The chain is built from TRBV4-3 and TRBJ2-3; the match to TRBD2 covers 8 bases. This CDR3 spans 14 amino acids. The germline CDR1 and CDR2 sequences are LGHNA and YSLEER. The junction had 8 bases not matched to a gene; V was cut back by 0 bases and J by 12 bases. CDR3 in DNA: TGCGCCAGCAGCCAAGAGAGGGCGACTAGCGCACAGTATTTT. Translated: CASSQERATSAQYF.

CDR3 nucleotide sequence: TGCGCCAGCAGCCAAACGAGCAATCAGCCCCAGCATTTT. This encodes CASSQTSNQPQHF. The chain is built from TRBV4-3 and TRBJ1-5, with unresolved D. Germline V gene sequence: CDR1 LGHNA, CDR2 YSLEER. V lost 2 bases to trimming and J lost 1 base, with 3 bases between them. The CDR3 runs 13 residues.

The V gene is TRBV12-3 or TRBV12-4, the J gene TRBJ2-1; TRBD1 is a possible D gene (6 bases). This CDR3 contains 17 residues. Trimming took off 3 bases at V and 4 bases at J, with 19 bases between the two ends. This CDR3 is CASSFYRVPPIYNEQFF. The CDR3 DNA is TGTGCCAGCAGTTTTTACAGGGTGCCACCAATTTACAATGAGCAGTTCTTC.

At least ten counts were recorded for this clonotype. The chain couples TRBV28 to TRBJ2-7, with D perhaps matching TRBD2 (5 bases). This CDR3 region has 12 residues. Per germline, CDR1 MDHEN and CDR2 SYDVKM. The V and J ends lost 7 bases and 3 bases respectively, with 10 bases between them. The CDR3 coding sequence is TGTGCCAGCAACTTAGGAGGCTACGAGCAGTACTTC. It codes for CASNLGGYEQYF.

The V and J genes are TRBV7-2 and TRBJ2-7, with 7 nucleotides matching TRBD1. Germline loops: CDR1 SGHTA, CDR2 FQGNSA. V was clipped by 0 bases and J by 1 base; unmatched bases: 9. This CDR3 contains 17 residues. The CDR3 region has the DNA TGTGCCAGCAGCTTAGCGGTTAGGGGGCCTCCTTCCTACGAGCAGTACTTC. Protein sequence: CASSLAVRGPPSYEQYF.

The gene calls are TRBV7-2 and TRBJ2-5; TRBD2 matches 9 bases. J gave up 0 bases and V 4 bases, and 6 bases lay outside the gene matches. The CDR3 totals 16 residues. The germline CDR1 and CDR2 sequences are SGHTA and FQGNSA. In DNA, the CDR3 is TGTGCCAGCAGCTCCCTTAGCGGGGGATACCAAGAGACCCAGTACTTC. Translating gives CASSSLSGGYQETQYF.

This sequence joins TRBV5-6 and TRBJ2-1; weak D call: TRBD2 (6 bases). The CDR3 is 16 amino acids. Per germline, CDR1 SGHDT and CDR2 YYEEEE. Trimming pared 0 bases from V and 7 bases from J, leaving 17 bases between. The CDR3 DNA reads TGTGCCAGCAGCTTGGGACCGGTTAGCAGCGGGAATGAGCAGTTCTTC. Translating gives CASSLGPVSSGNEQFF.

This rearrangement joins TRBV7-9 to TRBJ1-2; TRBD1 is a possible D gene (6 bases). The germline V gene has CDR1 SEHNR and CDR2 FQNEAQ (reference sequence). Trimming shortened V by 4 bases and J by 7 bases, and 16 bases separated the two germline ends. The CDR3 extends over 14 amino acids. Written as DNA, the CDR3 is TGTGCCAGCAGCTCGGGGGGCCAGGGGTTTGGCTACACCTTC. Encoded protein: CASSSGGQGFGYTF.

This clonotype has only a few counts. V and J are TRBV27 and TRBJ2-1; D remains unclear. This CDR3 is built from 13 residues. CDR1 and CDR2 (germline): MNHEY, SMNVEV (reference sequence). V lost 2 bases, J lost 5 bases, and 7 bases lay in between. The CDR3 bases are TGTGCCAGCAGTTTAGGGCTCCACAATGAGCAGTTCTTC. It yields the protein CASSLGLHNEQFF.

This clonotype was seen only a few times. The chain employs TRBV10-3 and TRBJ1-5; D is undetermined. Trimming removed 0 bases at V and 0 bases at J, with 12 bases between. The CDR3 extends over 17 amino acids. CDR1 and CDR2 (germline): ENHRY, SYGVKD. This chain's CDR3 is CAISESPLDYSNQPQHF. CDR3 in DNA: TGTGCCATCAGTGAGTCCCCACTGGATTATAGCAATCAGCCCCAGCATTTT.

The gene calls are TRBV7-9 and TRBJ1-4, with D maybe TRBD1 (5 bases). There are 14 residues in the CDR3. Germline V gene data show CDR1 as SEHNR and CDR2 as FQNEAQ (reference sequence). With 5 bases removed from V and 3 bases from J, the gap between germline ends came to 10 bases. The CDR3 is CASSGWGSNEKLFF. The DNA of the CDR3 is TGTGCCAGCAGCGGTTGGGGCTCTAATGAAAAACTGTTTTTT. The full variable domain, rest sourced from reference TRBV7-9 and TRBJ1-4, is DTGVSQNPRHKITKRGQNVTFRCDPISEHNRLYWYRQTLGQGPEFLTYFQNEAQLEKSRLLSDRFSAERPKGSFSTLEIQRTEQGDSAMYLCASSGWGSNEKLFFGSGTQLSVL.

Only a few counts were recorded for this clonotype. Here the CDR3 DNA reads TGCAGTGCTAGTGAGGGACTATCCTACGAGCAGTACTTC. Amino acids: CSASEGLSYEQYF. The chain uses TRBV20-1 and TRBJ2-7, with 7 bases identical to TRBD2. CDR3 length: 13 amino acids. CDR1 and CDR2 (germline): DFQATT, SNEGSKA (reference sequence). Losses at the gene ends were 3 bases for V and 1 base for J; bases not matched to a gene: 3.

This clonotype was seen ten or more times. The chain couples TRBV5-5 to TRBJ1-1; D is unresolved. CDR3 length: 13 amino acids. Trimming pared 1 base from V and 1 base from J, leaving 5 bases between. CDR1 is SGHKS, CDR2 YYEKEE, per germline (reference sequence). CDR3 in amino acids: CASSLRANTEAFF. The CDR3 nucleotides are TGTGCCAGCAGCTTGCGGGCGAACACTGAAGCTTTCTTT.

The rearrangement uses TRBV20-1 and TRBJ2-5; 8 bases line up with TRBD1. Germline V lookup: CDR1 DFQATT, CDR2 SNEGSKA (reference sequence). The V segment lost 6 bases and the J segment 7 bases; nucleotides outside the gene matches: 10. The CDR3 totals 13 residues. The CDR3 sequence: CSALGQGVRTQYF. CDR3 DNA sequence: TGCAGTGCCCTCGGACAGGGCGTACGGACCCAGTACTTC.

This clonotype came up a few times. The chain combines TRBV12-3 or TRBV12-4 with TRBJ1-5; D is uncertain. This CDR3 comprises 13 residues. V dropped 0 bases and J dropped 6 bases, with 6 bases sitting between them. CDR3 coding DNA: TGTGCCAGCAGTTTAGCGGACGTTCAGCCCCAGCATTTT. Encoded protein: CASSLADVQPQHF.

V and J are TRBV3-1 and TRBJ2-5, with 12 bases lining up with TRBD2. Germline-derived CDR1 and CDR2 are LGHDT and YNNKEL (reference sequence). This CDR3 is built from 17 residues. The V gene end was trimmed by 4 bases and the J gene end by 2 bases; junction bases not matched to a gene: 8. This CDR3 is CASSPFLAGGSQETQYF. CDR3 nucleotides: TGTGCCAGCAGCCCATTTCTAGCGGGAGGGTCTCAAGAGACCCAGTACTTC.

V gene TRBV14 combines with J gene TRBJ1-5; unclear D gene. The germline CDR1 and CDR2 sequences are SGHDN and FVKESK. This CDR3 has 16 residues. The V and J ends lost 0 bases and 0 bases respectively, with 9 bases between them. The DNA of the CDR3 is TGTGCCAGCAGCCAAGATCGAGGGTATAGCAATCAGCCCCAGCATTTT. Protein: CASSQDRGYSNQPQHF.

For this clonotype: Its ends do not fully match the called genes, so a read error is possible. The V call is TRBV12-3 or TRBV12-4, the J call TRBJ1-4; the match to TRBD1 covers 7 bases. The length of the CDR3 is 15 residues. CDR3 loop: CANSFAGGDSEKLFF. CDR3 DNA sequence: TGTGCCAACAGTTTTGCAGGGGGTGATAGTGAAAAACTGTTTTTT.